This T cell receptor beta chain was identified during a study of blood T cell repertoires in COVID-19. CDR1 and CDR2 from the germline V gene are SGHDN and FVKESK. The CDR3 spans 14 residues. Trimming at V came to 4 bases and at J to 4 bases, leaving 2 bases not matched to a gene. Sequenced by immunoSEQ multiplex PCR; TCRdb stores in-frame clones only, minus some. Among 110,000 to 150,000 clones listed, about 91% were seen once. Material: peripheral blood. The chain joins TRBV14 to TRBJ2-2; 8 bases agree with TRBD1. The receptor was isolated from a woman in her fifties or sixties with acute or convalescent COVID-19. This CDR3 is CASSRTGRTGELFF. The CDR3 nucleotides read TGTGCCAGCAGCCGGACAGGGCGCACCGGGGAGCTGTTTTTT.